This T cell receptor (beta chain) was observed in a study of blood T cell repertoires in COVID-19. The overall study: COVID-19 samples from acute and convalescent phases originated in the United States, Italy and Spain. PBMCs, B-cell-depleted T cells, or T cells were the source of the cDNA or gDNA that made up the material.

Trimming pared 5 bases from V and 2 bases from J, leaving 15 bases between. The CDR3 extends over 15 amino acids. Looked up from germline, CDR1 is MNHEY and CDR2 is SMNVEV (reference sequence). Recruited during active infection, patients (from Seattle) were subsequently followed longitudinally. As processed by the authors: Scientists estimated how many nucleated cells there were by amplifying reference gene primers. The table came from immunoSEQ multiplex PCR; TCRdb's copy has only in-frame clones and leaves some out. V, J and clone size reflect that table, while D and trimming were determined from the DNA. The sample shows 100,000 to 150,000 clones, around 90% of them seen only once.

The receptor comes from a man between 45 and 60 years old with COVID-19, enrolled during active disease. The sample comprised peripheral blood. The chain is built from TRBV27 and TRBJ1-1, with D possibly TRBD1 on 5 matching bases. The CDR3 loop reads CASSAPDRFNTEAFF. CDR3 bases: TGTGCCAGCAGTGCCCCCGACAGATTTAACACTGAAGCTTTCTTT.